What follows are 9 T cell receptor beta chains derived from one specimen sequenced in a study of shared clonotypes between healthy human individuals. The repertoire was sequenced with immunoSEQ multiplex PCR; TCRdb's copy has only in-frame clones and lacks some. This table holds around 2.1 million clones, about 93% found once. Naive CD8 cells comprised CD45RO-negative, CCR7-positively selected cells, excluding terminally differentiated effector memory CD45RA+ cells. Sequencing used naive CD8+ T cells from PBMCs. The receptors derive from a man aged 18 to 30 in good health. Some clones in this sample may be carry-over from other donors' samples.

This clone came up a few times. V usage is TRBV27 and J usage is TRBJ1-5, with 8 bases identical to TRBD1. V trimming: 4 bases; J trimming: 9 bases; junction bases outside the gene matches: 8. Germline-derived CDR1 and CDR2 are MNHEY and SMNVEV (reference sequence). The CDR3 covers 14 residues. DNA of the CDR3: TGTGCCAGCAGTTCCCGGACAGGGATGGGGCCCCAGCATTTT. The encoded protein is CASSSRTGMGPQHF.

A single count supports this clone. For the CDR3, the DNA is TGTGCCAGCTCACCATACGGGGGGCCGGAGCCCCAGCATTTT. This codes for CASSPYGGPEPQHF. This rearrangement joins TRBV18 to TRBJ1-5; D perhaps matches TRBD1 (6 bases). The CDR3 contains 14 residues. Per the germline V gene, CDR1 is KGHSH and CDR2 is LQKENI. V was clipped by 2 bases and J by 8 bases, with 13 bases between them.

This CDR3 reads CASTSWTVRYEQYF. CDR3 in DNA: TGTGCCAGCACATCTTGGACAGTCCGCTACGAGCAGTACTTC. The chain carries TRBV7-9 and TRBJ2-7; tentative D call: TRBD1 (6 bases). The CDR3 spans 14 residues. Deletions cut 7 bases from V and 3 bases from J, with 16 bases between. The germline CDR1 and CDR2 sequences are SEHNR and FQNEAQ (reference sequence).

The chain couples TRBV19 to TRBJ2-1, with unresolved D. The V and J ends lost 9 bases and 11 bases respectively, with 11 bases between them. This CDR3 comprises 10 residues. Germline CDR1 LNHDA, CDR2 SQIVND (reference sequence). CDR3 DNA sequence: TGTGCCAGCGGGTGGAAAAAGCAGTTCTTC. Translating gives CASGWKKQFF.

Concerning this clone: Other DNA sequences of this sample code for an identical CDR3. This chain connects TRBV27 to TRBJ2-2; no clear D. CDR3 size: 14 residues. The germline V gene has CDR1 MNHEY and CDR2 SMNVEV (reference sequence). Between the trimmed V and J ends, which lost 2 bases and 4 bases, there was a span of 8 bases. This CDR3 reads CASSLIAATGELFF. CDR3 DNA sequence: TGTGCCAGCAGTTTAATCGCGGCCACCGGGGAGCTGTTTTTT.

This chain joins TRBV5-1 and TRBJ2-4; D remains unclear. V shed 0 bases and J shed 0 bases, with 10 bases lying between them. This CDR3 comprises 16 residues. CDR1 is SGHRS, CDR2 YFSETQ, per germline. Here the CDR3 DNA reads TGCGCCAGCAGCTTGGCCGGGCTAATAGCCAAAAACATTCAGTACTTC. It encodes CASSLAGLIAKNIQYF.

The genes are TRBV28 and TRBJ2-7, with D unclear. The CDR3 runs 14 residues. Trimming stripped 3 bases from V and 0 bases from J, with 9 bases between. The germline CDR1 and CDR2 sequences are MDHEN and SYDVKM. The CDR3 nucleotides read TGTGCCAGCAGTTTGACGGTGAGCTCCTACGAGCAGTACTTC. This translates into CASSLTVSSYEQYF.

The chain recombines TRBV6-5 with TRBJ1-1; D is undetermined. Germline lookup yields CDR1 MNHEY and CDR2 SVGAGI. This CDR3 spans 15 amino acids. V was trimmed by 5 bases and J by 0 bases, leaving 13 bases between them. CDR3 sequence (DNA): TGTGCCAGCAGTCCCCCCCAGCCTTTGAACACTGAAGCTTTCTTT. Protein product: CASSPPQPLNTEAFF.

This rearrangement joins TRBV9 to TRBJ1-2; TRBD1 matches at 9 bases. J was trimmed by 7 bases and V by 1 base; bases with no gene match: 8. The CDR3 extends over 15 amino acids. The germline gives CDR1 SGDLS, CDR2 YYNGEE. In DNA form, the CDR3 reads TGTGCCAGCAGCGTATTTTCCGGGACAGGGAGTGGCTACACCTTC. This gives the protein CASSVFSGTGSGYTF.